This TCR beta chain was recorded in a study of blood T cell repertoires in COVID-19 (dated by TCRdb to about 2020). Some background on the complete study: Samples covering the acute and convalescent phases of COVID-19 were provided by collaborators in the United States, Italy and Spain. Samples were obtained from the ongoing ImmuneRACE study (first 160 participants) and from 1,000 to 1,500 subjects provided by 6 global collaborators. The material from the prospective study consisted of cDNA or gDNA derived from T cells, B-cell-depleted T cells, or PBMCs. Nearly every sample came with metadata listing a de-identified subject ID, COVID-19 status, age in years and sex. The repertoires were released in a freely available public database intended as a resource for research on the immune response to SARS-CoV-2. Deeply sampled blood TCRbeta repertoires from subjects exposed to, actively infected with, or recovered from COVID-19 were included in the dataset. HLA class I and class II types, where available, came from metadata supplied by the sample provider rather than from assay-based typing. The paper as a whole reports these results and caveats: The quantity of clinical and demographic metadata differed by source and by participant and was supplied without curation.

TCRbeta CDR3 regions were amplified from genomic DNA by means of the immunoSEQ Assay, a bias-controlled multiplex PCR. Per the authors' processing: Within the assay, amplification of reference gene primers was used to estimate how many nucleated cells each sample contained. To quantify the absolute abundance of each unique TCRbeta CDR3 rearrangement, sequence reads were collapsed and filtered. For each sample, productive Simpson clonality was calculated as the square root of Simpson's diversity index over productive rearrangements. TCRdb obtained this table from immuneACCESS and retained in-frame rearrangements with V and J assigned. These tables miss some clones; where compared with another copy, unresolved V genes account for less than half of the shortfall, and the remainder is unexplained. The D gene and trimming were derived from the DNA, and the V and J assignments and clone size from that table. The sample contains 120,000 to 150,000 clones, more than 75% of them found a single time. The top ten constitute 3.5% to 4.5% of the sample.

At least ten counts were recorded for this clone. The antigen it recognizes is unknown. Base qualities are missing; no much larger clone stands one base away. Whole blood was collected in K2EDTA tubes by collaborating institutions according to the institutions' own protocols. For TCRbeta analysis, collaborator samples were shipped as frozen whole blood, as isolated PBMCs, or as DNA extracted from either sample type. The TCR sequence derives from a man in his fifties or sixties with acute or convalescent COVID-19. Specimen: peripheral blood.

The sequenced DNA is TGTGCCAGCGGGACTAGCTCCTACGAGCAGTACTTC. Its protein is CASGTSSYEQYF. The sequence is built from TRBV19 and TRBJ2-7; TRBD2 aligns with 8 central bases. Spanning cysteine to phenylalanine, the CDR3 consists of 12 amino acids. Of the read, only the CDR3 DNA is kept; its 36 bases are in frame from base 1. CDR1 LNHDA and CDR2 SQIVND were looked up in the germline V gene (reference sequence). At the junction V is shortened by 9 bases and J by 0 bases; bases outside the gene matches: 1.